One sample yielded the 20 T cell receptor beta chains listed below, sequenced in a study of blood T cells in healthy people across ages. A second PCR of about 7 to 11 cycles used a sample-barcoded 5' primer and a J-beta primer mix. TCRdb re-derived calls from the 5' RACE reads in MiXCR, one entry per CDR3 protein. The sample lists about 970,000 distinct CDR3 sequences, just over 50% occurring once. The sample comprised blood. The receptors were sampled from a woman aged 55-70 years in good health.

This clonotype was observed a single time. The rearrangement joins TRBV4-3 to TRBJ2-7, with D unresolved. V dropped 4 bases and J dropped 7 bases, with 26 bases sitting between them. Germline V gene sequence: CDR1 LGHNA, CDR2 YSLEER. The CDR3 totals 17 residues. The CDR3 region is CASSPDSGFRPNGEQYF. CDR3 DNA: TGCGCCAGCAGCCCTGACTCTGGCTTCAGGCCTAACGGGGAGCAGTACTTC.

The chain recombines TRBV6-5 with TRBJ2-2; 8 nucleotides match TRBD1. Trimming at V came to 4 bases and at J to 2 bases, leaving 24 bases not matched to a gene. The germline V gene encodes CDR1 MNHEY and CDR2 SVGAGI. This CDR3 comprises 22 residues. The CDR3 DNA sequence: TGTGCCAGCAGTTCCTACAGGGGGGTGGGGGACCTAGCCGTCCCCAACACCGGGGAGCTGTTTTTT. Encoded protein: CASSSYRGVGDLAVPNTGELFF.

The chain recombines TRBV4-1 with TRBJ2-6; D remains unclear. The CDR3 covers 16 residues. Trimming left V 0 bases short and J 0 bases short, with 6 bases between. Germline V gene sequence: CDR1 MGHRA, CDR2 YSYEKL. Written as DNA, the CDR3 is TGCGCCAGCAGCCAAGATGCGATCTCTGGGGCCAACGTCCTGACTTTC. This sequence encodes CASSQDAISGANVLTF.

The V call is TRBV7-9, the J call TRBJ2-5; 7 nucleotides match TRBD1. The V segment lost 1 base and the J segment 5 bases; nucleotides outside the gene matches: 10. The CDR3 totals 16 residues. Germline CDR1 and CDR2: SEHNR and FQNEAQ (reference sequence). CDR3 amino acids: CASSLGREGGRETQYF. DNA of the CDR3: TGTGCCAGCAGCTTAGGCCGTGAAGGGGGCCGTGAGACCCAGTACTTC.

This chain uses TRBV7-3 with TRBJ2-7, with D possibly matching TRBD2 (6 bases). V dropped 2 bases and J dropped 7 bases, with 18 bases sitting between them. Per the germline V gene, CDR1 is SGHTA and CDR2 is FQGTGA. This CDR3 region has 15 residues. The CDR3 bases are TGTGCCAGCAGCTTAGATCCCCGGAGGGGCAATGAGCAGTACTTC. It encodes CASSLDPRRGNEQYF.

The chain employs TRBV2 and TRBJ2-4; 9 bases match TRBD1. Trimming at V came to 8 bases and at J to 13 bases, leaving 9 bases not matched to a gene. CDR1 and CDR2 (germline): SNHLY, FYNNEI. The length of the CDR3 is 12 residues. CDR3 protein: CASGTGWSGQYF. DNA of the CDR3: TGTGCCAGCGGGACAGGGTGGAGCGGGCAGTACTTC.

The rearrangement uses TRBV7-9 and TRBJ2-3; D is unresolved. Germline assignment: CDR1 SEHNR and CDR2 FQNEAQ (reference sequence). This CDR3 is 12 amino acids long. V was clipped by 8 bases and J by 4 bases, with 10 bases between them. CDR3 region: CASGSEADTQYF. DNA of the CDR3: TGTGCCAGCGGCTCAGAGGCAGATACGCAGTATTTT. The entire variable domain, with the rest obtained from reference TRBV7-9 and TRBJ2-3, is as follows: DTGVSQNPRHKITKRGQNVTFRCDPISEHNRLYWYRQTLGQGPEFLTYFQNEAQLEKSRLLSDRFSAERPKGSFSTLEIQRTEQGDSAMYLCASGSEADTQYFGPGTRLTVL.

The chain is built from TRBV13 and TRBJ2-4; D may be TRBD1 (5 bases). The length of the CDR3 is 14 residues. V shed 5 bases and J shed 8 bases, with 16 bases lying between them. The germline CDR1 and CDR2 sequences are PRHDT and FYEKMQ (reference sequence). The CDR3 is CASSQWAGWDIQYF. The CDR3 DNA reads as TGTGCCAGCAGCCAATGGGCAGGGTGGGACATTCAGTACTTC.

The V gene is TRBV6-2 or TRBV6-3, the J gene TRBJ2-5, with D perhaps matching TRBD2 (6 bases). The CDR3 totals 15 residues. Germline V CDR1 and CDR2: MNHEY, SVGEGT. V was pared by 7 bases and J by 4 bases, with 19 bases between. DNA for the CDR3: TGTGCCAGCACCTCAGTGGAGGGGAAGAGAGAGACCCAGTACTTC. The encoded protein is CASTSVEGKRETQYF.

The chain recombines TRBV21-1 with TRBJ1-5; the D call in the table, TRBD1, was not verified against the DNA. TRBV21-1 is a documented pseudogene. The CDR3 has 15 amino acids. CDR3 region: CASSKGQGKNQPQHF. In nucleotides, the CDR3 is TGTGCCAGCAGCAAGGGACAGGGAAAGAATCAGCCCCAGCATTTT.

This chain connects TRBV29-1 to TRBJ2-2; D gene ambiguous. This CDR3 is 12 amino acids long. Trimming left V 7 bases short and J 1 base short, with 7 bases between. Germline values: CDR1 SQVTM, CDR2 ANQGSEA. The CDR3 region is CSAIRNTGELFF. The DNA for the CDR3 is TGCAGCGCGATTAGGAACACCGGGGAGCTGTTTTTT.

The genes are TRBV30 and TRBJ2-5; D might be TRBD2 (6 bases). The DNA end lines up better with TRBJ2-7; the J call may be wrong. Germline V CDR1 and CDR2: GTSNPN, SVGIG (reference sequence). The CDR3 loop spans 12 amino acids. This CDR3 is CAWKGLNYEQYF. CDR3 coding DNA: TGTGCCTGGAAAGGACTAAACTACGAGCAGTACTTC.

In this sample, this clonotype turned up a few times. V usage is TRBV7-2 and J usage is TRBJ2-1, with TRBD2 matching 12 bases. Unmatched junction bases numbered 10, after V lost 6 bases and J lost 13 bases. The length of the CDR3 is 14 residues. Germline values: CDR1 SGHTA, CDR2 FQGNSA. CDR3 amino acids: CASSWTSGTGTQFF. The DNA for the CDR3 is TGTGCCAGCAGTTGGACTAGCGGGACCGGGACTCAGTTCTTC.

This clonotype was found a few times. The rearrangement links TRBV20-1 to TRBJ1-2, with no clear D. CDR3 length: 11 residues. Germline V gene lookup returns CDR1 DFQATT and CDR2 SNEGSKA (reference sequence). Trimming removed 6 bases from V and 3 bases from J, with 8 bases in between. CDR3 bases: TGCAGTGCGTCCCCGCACTATGGCTACACCTTC. Translated: CSASPHYGYTF.

The chain is built from TRBV15 and TRBJ1-6; tentative D call: TRBD1 (6 bases). This CDR3 region has 12 residues. Trimming removed 8 bases at V and 6 bases at J, with 8 bases between. Germline V gene lookup returns CDR1 LNHNV and CDR2 YYDKDF (reference sequence). The CDR3 DNA follows: TGTGCCACCGGACAGCCTAATTCACCCCTCCACTTT. Protein: CATGQPNSPLHF. The full variable domain, in which reference TRBV15 and TRBJ1-6 provide the parts outside the CDR3, is DAMVIQNPRYQVTQFGKPVTLSCSQTLNHNVMYWYQQKSSQAPKLLFHYYDKDFNNEADTPDNFQSRRPNTSFCFLDIRSPGLGDTAMYLCATGQPNSPLHFGNGTRLTVT.

This clonotype was recorded a few times. The chain recombines TRBV6-5 with TRBJ1-1; no clear D. The CDR3 sequence is 15 residues long. Trimming took 3 bases from V and 4 from J, leaving 15 bases between them. CDR1 is MNHEY, CDR2 SVGAGI, per germline. The CDR3 region is CASSYTSPAATEAFF. CDR3 nucleotides: TGTGCCAGCAGTTATACGAGCCCTGCGGCCACTGAAGCTTTCTTT.

V is TRBV7-9 and J is TRBJ2-3; 7 positions agree with TRBD1. In germline, CDR1 is SEHNR, CDR2 FQNEAQ (reference sequence). The CDR3 totals 16 residues. With 5 bases clipped from V and 3 bases from J, the junction kept 11 bases outside the gene matches. The CDR3 protein is CASSPRQGVLTDTQYF. CDR3 nucleotide sequence: TGTGCCAGCAGCCCCCGACAGGGAGTGTTAACAGATACGCAGTATTTT.

The V gene is TRBV20-1, the J gene TRBJ2-6; D might be TRBD1 or TRBD2, each matching 6 bases. The CDR3 is made up of 15 amino acids. CDR1 is DFQATT and CDR2 is SNEGSKA in the germline V gene (reference sequence). The V end lost 3 bases, the J end lost 3 bases, and 12 bases lay between the germline ends. CDR3 amino acids: CSASRGALGANVLTF. CDR3 sequence (DNA): TGCAGTGCTAGTAGGGGGGCGCTTGGGGCCAACGTCCTGACTTTC.

The V and J genes are TRBV20-1 and TRBJ2-4; D unclear. The end of the DNA fits TRBJ2-7 better, so the J call may be wrong. Germline loops: CDR1 DFQATT, CDR2 SNEGSKA (reference sequence). The CDR3 totals 13 residues. CDR3 DNA: TGCAGTGCTAGTCTGGGCCCGCTGTACGAGCAGTACTTC. Translation: CSASLGPLYEQYF.

This clonotype occurred a few times. This sequence joins TRBV20-1 and TRBJ2-1; no clear D gene. This CDR3 region has 14 residues. Germline V CDR1 and CDR2: DFQATT, SNEGSKA (reference sequence). The V end lost 6 bases, the J end lost 0 bases, and 12 bases lay between the germline ends. The CDR3 sequence: CSALSQSSYNEQFF. The CDR3 region has the DNA TGCAGTGCGTTGAGCCAGAGCTCCTACAATGAGCAGTTCTTC.